The rows below give T cell receptor beta chains drawn from one sample of a study of shared T cell receptors in the human thymus. Method: immunoSEQ multiplex PCR; TCRdb's copy keeps in-frame clones and lacks some. The data hold 500,000 to 850,000 clones, with about 90% observed a single time. Separately, the same data were catalogued under a study of human thymus T cells.

Input material: thymocytes. These receptors were taken from a boy under two years old with a congenital heart defect. CDR3s include the opening cysteine and the closing phenylalanine or tryptophan. Each record gives: J gene, V gene, clone size, D gene, CDR3 protein, CDR3 DNA. A D gene is named only where the DNA matches it firmly. Clone size appears in some rows only: once, few, many, or a class for an expanded clone.

j_gene: TRBJ1-2
v_gene: TRBV2
abundance: -
d_gene: -
CDR3aa: CASSPSYGYTF
CDR3nt: TGTGCCAGCAGTCCGTCCTATGGCTACACCTTC

j_gene: TRBJ2-3
v_gene: TRBV6-4
abundance: -
d_gene: TRBD2
CDR3aa: CASSDSKLAGPSGTDTQYF
CDR3nt: TGTGCCAGCAGTGACTCGAAACTAGCGGGTCCCTCGGGCACAGATACGCAGTATTTT

j_gene: TRBJ2-1
v_gene: TRBV28
abundance: -
d_gene: TRBD2
CDR3aa: CASSPRGEERGYNEQFF
CDR3nt: TGTGCCAGCAGTCCCCGCGGGGAGGAGCGGGGCTACAATGAGCAGTTCTTC

j_gene: TRBJ2-5
v_gene: TRBV4-3
abundance: once
d_gene: TRBD2
CDR3aa: CASSQEGGQETQYF
CDR3nt: TGCGCCAGCAGCCAAGAGGGGGGGCAAGAGACCCAGTACTTC

j_gene: TRBJ2-1
v_gene: TRBV5-1
abundance: -
d_gene: -
CDR3aa: CASSLDNNEQFF
CDR3nt: TGCGCCAGCAGCTTGGACAACAATGAGCAGTTCTTC

j_gene: TRBJ2-7
v_gene: TRBV6-5
abundance: -
d_gene: -
CDR3aa: CASARLSSYEQYF
CDR3nt: TGTGCCAGCGCGCGATTGAGCTCCTACGAGCAGTACTTC

j_gene: TRBJ1-4
v_gene: TRBV5-1
abundance: -
d_gene: -
CDR3aa: CASSWTGGADEKLFF
CDR3nt: TGCGCCAGCAGCTGGACTGGTGGCGCCGATGAAAAACTGTTTTTT

j_gene: TRBJ2-2
v_gene: TRBV19
abundance: -
d_gene: TRBD1
CDR3aa: CASSPRDRVSPGELFF
CDR3nt: TGTGCCAGTAGTCCCCGGGACAGGGTCTCTCCCGGGGAGCTGTTTTTT

j_gene: TRBJ1-5
v_gene: TRBV28
abundance: -
d_gene: -
CDR3aa: CASSGAGDQPQHF
CDR3nt: TGTGCCAGCAGCGGGGCGGGGGATCAGCCCCAGCATTTT

j_gene: TRBJ1-3
v_gene: TRBV4-3
abundance: -
d_gene: -
CDR3aa: CASSQHQLVWGGLPGNTIYF
CDR3nt: TGCGCCAGCAGCCAACATCAATTAGTTTGGGGGGGTCTGCCGGGAAACACCATATATTTT

j_gene: TRBJ1-3
v_gene: TRBV4-2
abundance: -
d_gene: TRBD1
CDR3aa: CASSQAPGQEKDTIYF
CDR3nt: TGTGCCAGCAGCCAAGCTCCGGGACAGGAGAAGGACACCATATATTTT

j_gene: TRBJ2-5
v_gene: TRBV5-1
abundance: -
d_gene: TRBD1
CDR3aa: CASSSGGQETQYF
CDR3nt: TGCGCCAGCAGTTCAGGGGGCCAAGAGACCCAGTACTTC

j_gene: TRBJ2-5
v_gene: TRBV6-1
abundance: once
d_gene: -
CDR3aa: CASSELRRGQETQYF
CDR3nt: TGTGCCAGCAGTGAACTACGAAGGGGACAAGAGACCCAGTACTTC